These T cell receptor beta chains were read from a single sample in a study of cytotoxic CD8 clonotypes in ibrutinib-treated CLL. Profiled with immunoSEQ multiplex PCR; TCRdb holds only in-frame clones, not every one. Seen here are some 65,000 clones, 57% observed once, and the top ten hold roughly 14%. The starting material was PBMCs, obtained after 12 months of ibrutinib treatment. These receptors originate from a human donor with chronic lymphocytic leukemia. Both conserved end residues are trimmed from each CDR3.

TRBV9,ASSVALAGGQETQY
TRBV19,ASSDPLAGGGELF
TRBV6-5,ASSYRDRRPEQY
TRBV7-2,ASSLGGEQF
TRBV5-1,ASSPGLAGGSGTDTQY
TRBV5-1,ASSLAGHNENTIY
TRBV27,ASVSSGGAVLARVTDTQY
TRBV5-4,ASSLVPGLTDTQY
TRBV6-6,ASSVVSTTDTQY
TRBV7-9,ASSSGTGYEQY
TRBV7-9,ASSFSGRQETQY
TRBV7-9,ASSSFHRGHRSEKLF
TRBV13,ASSDGQGVYGYT
TRBV11-2,ASRPQGGEQY
TRBV5-1,ASSFGRNEQF
TRBV15,ATSWDRGRETQY